This T cell receptor (beta chain) emerged from a study of shared clonotypes between healthy human individuals. Study results and limitations: Sequencing depth was expected to influence donor clonotype sharing. Naive subsets, compared against memory subsets, generally had larger estimated richness values.

Of note for this clone: Its target is unknown.

V lost 5 bases and J lost 4, with 17 bases in between. Germline V gene lookup returns CDR1 MDHEN and CDR2 SYDVKM. The CDR3 loop spans 15 amino acids. The DNA input per sorted-subset replicate PCR was around 200 ng, corresponding to tens of thousands of T cell genomes. Here immunoSEQ multiplex PCR was the method, and the copy in TCRdb shows in-frame clones only, minus some. Of millions of clones detected, 85% to 95% appear once; the ten largest clones hold 0.3% to 0.4%. Sequencing was carried out using naive CD4+ T cells from PBMCs. Subset defined: CD45RA+ positively selected. This receptor was obtained from a young man in good health. Some clones in this sample may be carry-over from other donors' samples. The chain couples TRBV28 to TRBJ2-5; possibly TRBD1 or TRBD2 for D (5 bases each). CDR3 DNA sequence: TGTGCCAGCAGTGCTCCCGGGACCCTGAGAGAGACCCAGTACTTC. The encoded protein is CASSAPGTLRETQYF.